A single sample is the source of the 21 T cell receptor beta chains below, sequenced in a study of blood T cell repertoires in COVID-19. Sequenced by immunoSEQ multiplex PCR; TCRdb stores in-frame clones only, minus some. The table lists roughly 410,000 clones, around 87% of them singletons, with over 2% in the top ten. Sequencing was done on a sample of peripheral blood. Source of these receptors: an older woman with COVID-19, enrolled during active disease.

V usage is TRBV5-5 and J usage is TRBJ1-5; TRBD1 matches 7 bases. Per germline, CDR1 SGHKS and CDR2 YYEKEE (reference sequence). V shed 4 bases and J 3 bases; nucleotides not matched to a gene: 4. The CDR3 is 14 amino acids. The CDR3 nucleotides are TGTGCCAGCAGCCCAGGGGGGTACAATCAGCCCCAGCATTTT. Translation gives CASSPGGYNQPQHF.

The rearrangement joins TRBV2 to TRBJ2-7; D unclear. V was shortened by 4 bases and J by 5 bases, with 9 bases between the two germline ends. The CDR3 covers 12 residues. Per the germline V gene, CDR1 is SNHLY and CDR2 is FYNNEI. CDR3 amino acids: CASSVRLHEQYF. CDR3 coding DNA: TGTGCCAGCAGTGTAAGACTGCACGAGCAGTACTTC.

The rearrangement joins TRBV28 to TRBJ1-3; D possibly corresponds to TRBD1 (6 bases). Germline assignment: CDR1 MDHEN and CDR2 SYDVKM. V gave up 4 bases and J gave up 4 bases, with 14 bases separating them. The CDR3 totals 15 residues. The CDR3 DNA reads TGTGCCAGCAGTTCCACAACAGGGATCGGAAACACCATATATTTT. Protein product: CASSSTTGIGNTIYF.

Worth noting for this clone: Other DNA sequences in the same sample also yield this CDR3. V gene TRBV28 combines with J gene TRBJ2-7, with 9 bases lining up with TRBD1. Trimming cost V 5 bases and J 1 base; bases outside gene matches: 6. The CDR3 has 15 residues. The V gene's germline CDR1 is MDHEN and CDR2 SYDVKM. The CDR3 loop is CASSLPGTGSYEQYF. In nucleotides, the CDR3 is TGTGCCAGCAGTCTACCCGGGACAGGGTCCTACGAGCAGTACTTC.

The rearrangement links TRBV6-6 to TRBJ2-7; D is uncertain. Germline-derived CDR1 and CDR2 are MNHNY and SVGAGI (reference sequence). The CDR3 spans 12 residues. V gave up 7 bases and J gave up 3 bases, with 10 bases separating them. The CDR3 sequence: CASTRVGYEQYF. CDR3 nucleotides: TGTGCCAGCACCCGGGTTGGCTACGAGCAGTACTTC.

CDR3 coding DNA: TGTGCCAGCAGCCACCAGACAGGTGAAGTTTTTCCGAACACTGAAGCTTTCTTT. It codes for CASSHQTGEVFPNTEAFF. The V and J genes are TRBV4-2 and TRBJ1-1; D perhaps matches TRBD1 (6 bases). Trimming took off 3 bases at V and 1 base at J, with 21 bases between the two ends. The germline gives CDR1 LGHNA, CDR2 YNFKEQ. The CDR3 is 18 amino acids.

V gene TRBV5-1 combines with J gene TRBJ1-2, with D hard to call. CDR3 length equals 13 residues. V lost 1 base to trimming and J lost 3 bases, with 7 bases between them. Germline CDR1 and CDR2: SGHRS and YFSETQ. DNA of the CDR3: TGCGCCAGCAGCTTGCGGGGTGACTATGGCTACACCTTC. Its protein is CASSLRGDYGYTF.

The chain joins TRBV28 to TRBJ1-2; TRBD1 agrees at 10 bases. The trim removed 6 bases at V and 8 bases at J, leaving 6 bases unmatched. Germline-derived CDR1 and CDR2 are MDHEN and SYDVKM. CDR3 length equals 13 residues. DNA of the CDR3: TGTGCCAGCAGACCGGGACAGGGGCGAGGCTACACCTTC. This gives the protein CASRPGQGRGYTF.

This chain joins TRBV19 and TRBJ1-2, with unresolved D. The CDR3 has 15 residues. The germline V gene encodes CDR1 LNHDA and CDR2 SQIVND (reference sequence). V lost 7 bases and J lost 8, with 23 bases in between. CDR3: CASITKTGRREGYTF. The CDR3 DNA sequence: TGTGCCAGTATCACTAAGACGGGCCGACGGGAAGGCTACACCTTC.

The chain couples TRBV5-1 to TRBJ2-7; D might be TRBD2 (5 bases). The ends were cut back, 4 bases at V and 3 bases at J, with 14 bases in the middle. The CDR3 length is 14 residues. Germline loops: CDR1 SGHRS, CDR2 YFSETQ. The CDR3 sequence is CASSILRDNYEQYF. DNA of the CDR3: TGCGCCAGCAGCATCCTCCGGGATAACTACGAGCAGTACTTC.

The rearrangement uses TRBV6-5 and TRBJ1-2; the D is unclear. Germline CDR1 and CDR2: MNHEY and SVGAGI. CDR3 size: 14 residues. V lost 10 bases and J 0 bases, leaving 15 bases between the germline ends. In DNA, the CDR3 is TGTGCCACGAGACTCCCGGGAGCTAACTATGGCTACACCTTC. Its protein is CATRLPGANYGYTF.

The chain uses TRBV27 and TRBJ2-1, with TRBD1 identical over 10 bases. From germline, CDR1 is MNHEY and CDR2 SMNVEV (reference sequence). CDR3 length equals 15 residues. V lost 3 bases to trimming and J lost 5 bases; unmatched junction nucleotides: 4. CDR3 sequence: CASSFRDRGNNEQFF. CDR3 DNA: TGTGCCAGCAGTTTTCGGGACAGGGGTAACAATGAGCAGTTCTTC.

This sequence joins TRBV3-1 (or the pseudogene TRBV3-2) and TRBJ2-3, with a weak D call TRBD1 (6 bases). CDR1 LGHDT and CDR2 YNNKEL come from the germline V gene (reference sequence). The V end was cut by 0 bases, the J end by 6 bases, with 13 bases between. The CDR3 loop spans 15 amino acids. The CDR3 region has the DNA TGTGCCAGCAGCCAAGAACAGGGCCGGGGTGATACGCAGTATTTT. Amino acids: CASSQEQGRGDTQYF.

A word on this clone: One end of the junction fails to match germline, which may point to a read error. The V gene is TRBV19, the J gene TRBJ2-7; D is ambiguous. The CDR3 is 14 amino acids. Germline V gene lookup returns CDR1 LNHDA and CDR2 SQIVND (reference sequence). The chain's CDR3 is CASRIEENSYEQYF. DNA for the CDR3: TGTGCCAGTAGAATAGAGGAGAACTCCTACGAGCAGTACTTC.

This rearrangement joins TRBV5-1 to TRBJ2-2; the match to TRBD1 covers 7 bases. The germline gives CDR1 SGHRS, CDR2 YFSETQ. The CDR3 consists of 17 residues. The V segment lost 4 bases and the J segment 0 bases; nucleotides outside the gene matches: 9. The CDR3 region has the DNA TGCGCCAGCAGCCAACAGACAGGGAACGCGAACACCGGGGAGCTGTTTTTT. It is translated as CASSQQTGNANTGELFF.

The rearrangement links TRBV10-2 to TRBJ1-5, with TRBD1 as a possible D gene (6 bases). This CDR3 comprises 13 residues. Looked up from germline, CDR1 is WSHSY and CDR2 is SAAADI. Trimming took off 3 bases at V and 6 bases at J, with 9 bases between the two ends. The CDR3 region has the DNA TGCGCCAGCAGTGACGGGGGGCTTCAGCCCCAGCATTTT. It translates to CASSDGGLQPQHF.

The chain carries TRBV30 and TRBJ1-1; 7 bases align to TRBD1. In germline, CDR1 is GTSNPN, CDR2 SVGIG (reference sequence). The V and J ends lost 3 bases and 3 bases, in that order; junction bases with no gene match: 10. The CDR3 has 15 residues. This CDR3 reads CAWRYAGTAYTEAFF. CDR3 DNA: TGTGCCTGGAGATACGCCGGGACAGCCTACACTGAAGCTTTCTTT.

The sample holds one count of this clone. The V and J genes are TRBV5-1 and TRBJ2-5; 9 bases line up with TRBD2. This CDR3 contains 17 residues. V gave up 5 bases and J gave up 5 bases; unmatched junction bases: 16. The germline gives CDR1 SGHRS, CDR2 YFSETQ. The CDR3 loop reads CASRRTPSGVARETQYF. CDR3 DNA: TGCGCCAGCAGACGAACCCCTAGCGGGGTCGCGCGGGAGACCCAGTACTTC.

The chain uses TRBV7-6 and TRBJ1-2; TRBD1 might be the D (5 bases). The CDR3 has 15 amino acids. Germline V gives CDR1 SGHVS, CDR2 FNYEAQ. With 5 bases removed from V and 8 bases from J, the gap between germline ends came to 21 bases. This CDR3 reads CASSVMAGSRGGYTF. CDR3 nucleotides: TGTGCCAGCAGCGTAATGGCGGGCAGCCGGGGGGGCTACACCTTC.

The chain combines TRBV3-1 (or the pseudogene TRBV3-2) with TRBJ1-6, with D tentatively TRBD1 (6 bases). Germline loops: CDR1 LGHDT, CDR2 YNNKEL (reference sequence). The ends were cut back, 3 bases at V and 7 bases at J, with 13 bases in the middle. This CDR3 is built from 15 residues. CDR3 bases: TGTGCCAGCAGCCATACAGGGTCCATGAATTCACCCCTCCACTTT. This gives the protein CASSHTGSMNSPLHF.

V usage is TRBV11-2 and J usage is TRBJ1-1; a weak D match, TRBD1 (5 bases). Looked up from germline, CDR1 is SGHAT and CDR2 is FQNNGV. The CDR3 is made up of 12 amino acids. Trimming pared 6 bases from V and 4 bases from J, leaving 9 bases between. The CDR3 bases are TGTGCCAGCAGGACGCAGGGCACTGAAGCTTTCTTT. It translates to CASRTQGTEAFF.